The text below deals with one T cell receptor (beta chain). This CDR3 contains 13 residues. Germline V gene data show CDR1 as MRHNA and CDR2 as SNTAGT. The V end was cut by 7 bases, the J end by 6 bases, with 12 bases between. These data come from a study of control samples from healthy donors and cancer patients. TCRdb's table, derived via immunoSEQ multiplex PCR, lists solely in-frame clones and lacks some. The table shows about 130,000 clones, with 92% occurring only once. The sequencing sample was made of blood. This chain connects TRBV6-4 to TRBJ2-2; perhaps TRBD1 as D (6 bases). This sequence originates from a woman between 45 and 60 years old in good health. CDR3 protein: CASTLTGSGELFF. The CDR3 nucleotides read TGTGCCAGCACTCTAACAGGGTCCGGGGAGCTGTTTTTT.